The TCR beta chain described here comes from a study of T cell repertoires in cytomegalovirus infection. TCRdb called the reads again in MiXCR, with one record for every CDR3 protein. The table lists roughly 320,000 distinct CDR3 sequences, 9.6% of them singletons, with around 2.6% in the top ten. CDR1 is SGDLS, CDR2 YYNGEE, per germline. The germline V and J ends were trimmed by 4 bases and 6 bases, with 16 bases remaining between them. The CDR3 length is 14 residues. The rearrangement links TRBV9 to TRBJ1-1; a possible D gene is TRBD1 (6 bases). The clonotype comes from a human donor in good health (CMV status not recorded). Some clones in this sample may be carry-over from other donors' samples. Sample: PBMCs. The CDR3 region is CASSPRTGTAEAFF. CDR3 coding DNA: TGTGCCAGCAGCCCCCGAACAGGGACCGCTGAAGCTTTCTTT.